This T cell receptor (beta chain) was found in a study of cytomegalovirus exposure and HLA in healthy donors. Amplification used 60 Vbeta primers and 13 Jbeta primers. TCRdb's table, derived via immunoSEQ multiplex PCR, lists solely in-frame clones and lacks some. The table has a few hundred thousand clones, about 86% seen once. Findings and caveats of the study: Sequences of the TCR beta chain were said to predict the HLA-A and HLA-B alleles of most subjects accurately. In a later analysis, TCR beta V- and J-gene trimming was associated with a missense DCLRE1C variant. The authors later found most CMV-associated TCR beta chains appeared HLA-restricted.

On this clone: Its antigen is not identified.

The sequenced sample was PBMCs. The clonotype originates from a woman aged 55 to 70 in good health and CMV-seropositive.

The CDR3 bases are TGTGCCAGCAGATTTAGCGGGAGATCCTACAATGAGCAGTTCTTC. Translated, it gives CASRFSGRSYNEQFF. This sequence joins TRBV27 and TRBJ2-1; 9 nucleotides match TRBD2. This CDR3 region has 15 residues. Germline values: CDR1 MNHEY, CDR2 SMNVEV (reference sequence). V shed 6 bases, J shed 1 base, and the junction held 4 bases outside the gene matches.